Following are 16 T cell receptor beta chains from one sample sequenced in a study of patients and donors after allogeneic stem cell transplantation. TCRdb processed the RT-PCR reads anew with MiXCR; each CDR3 protein has one entry. This sample has approximately 160,000 distinct CDR3 sequences, with approximately 22% found just once. Sequenced material: blood, either unsorted or a sorted T cell fraction (not recorded which). These receptor sequences come from a human donor who was either an allogeneic HSCT recipient or a stem cell or donor lymphocyte infusion donor (not recorded which). It is not recorded whose cells these are; they may come from a transplant donor.

This clonotype was seen more than once but under ten times. V usage is TRBV3-1 and J usage is TRBJ2-5; 8 bases match TRBD1. The junction had 2 bases not matched to a gene; V was cut back by 1 base and J by 4 bases. Germline V gene lookup returns CDR1 LGHDT and CDR2 YNNKEL (reference sequence). This CDR3 comprises 14 residues. CDR3: CASSQGQGIETQYF. The DNA for the CDR3 is TGTGCCAGCAGCCAAGGACAGGGGATAGAGACCCAGTACTTC.

In its sample, this clonotype was seen a few times. At one end, the junction sequence differs from germline, possibly due to a read error. The chain joins TRBV7-7 to TRBJ2-1; 9 bases match TRBD2. The germline gives CDR1 SSHAT, CDR2 FNYEAQ (reference sequence). The CDR3 is 15 amino acids. In DNA form, the CDR3 reads TGTGCTAGCAGCGTCGGACTAGCGCTTTACAATGAGCAGTTCTTC. Encoded protein: CASSVGLALYNEQFF.

Only a few counts were recorded for this clonotype. The CDR3 is CSARDGRGDVSNEKLFF. CDR3 DNA: TGCAGTGCTAGAGATGGTCGTGGGGACGTCTCTAATGAAAAACTGTTTTTT. The rearrangement links TRBV20-1 to TRBJ1-4; a weak D match, TRBD1 (5 bases). There are 17 residues in the CDR3. CDR1 and CDR2 (germline): DFQATT, SNEGSKA (reference sequence). V was pared by 0 bases and J by 3 bases, with 17 bases between.

V usage is TRBV6-2 or TRBV6-3 and J usage is TRBJ2-1; TRBD2 matches at 11 bases. Trimming took 8 bases from V and 6 from J; bases not matched to a gene: 12. Germline CDR1 reads MNHEY; CDR2 reads SVGEGT. CDR3 length: 16 residues. In DNA form, the CDR3 reads TGTGCCAGCGGGCTAACCGGGACTAGCGGAGGCAATGAGCAGTTCTTC. This encodes CASGLTGTSGGNEQFF.

A note on this clonotype: The CDR3 does not close with the conserved phenylalanine or tryptophan, likely indicating a read error. Here the CDR3 DNA reads TGCAGCGTCGGTGGTGGCAGGGGGCTTCTCGCTGAAGCTTTCTTG. Translating gives CSVGGGRGLLAEAFL. The J gene is TRBJ1-1, the V gene TRBV29-1, with 8 bases identical to TRBD1. With 6 bases clipped from V and 6 bases from J, the junction kept 15 bases outside the gene matches. CDR1 and CDR2 from the germline V gene are SQVTM and ANQGSEA. The CDR3 contains 15 residues.

The table lists this clonotype with many counts. This sequence joins TRBV12-3 or TRBV12-4 and TRBJ1-2; D not certain. This CDR3 spans 13 amino acids. Trimming stripped 3 bases from V and 3 bases from J, with 8 bases between. The CDR3 DNA reads TGTGCCAGCAGTTTTATGACATACTATGGCTACACCTTC. Translation: CASSFMTYYGYTF.

In its sample, this clonotype was seen many times. The chain couples TRBV11-2 to TRBJ1-1; D possibly corresponds to TRBD1 (5 bases). Germline values: CDR1 SGHAT, CDR2 FQNNGV. The CDR3 extends over 15 amino acids. With 4 bases removed from V and 3 bases from J, the gap between germline ends came to 15 bases. The CDR3 here is CASSWGGAGDTEAFF. In DNA form, the CDR3 reads TGTGCCAGCAGCTGGGGCGGGGCCGGGGACACTGAAGCTTTCTTT.

J is TRBJ2-7 and V is TRBV4-1; D is possibly TRBD1 (6 bases). This CDR3 spans 16 amino acids. Between the trimmed V and J ends, which lost 3 bases and 3 bases, there was a span of 18 bases. The V gene's germline CDR1 is MGHRA and CDR2 YSYEKL. CDR3: CASSHSTGPYDYEQYF. The CDR3 DNA follows: TGCGCCAGCAGCCATAGCACAGGGCCGTACGACTACGAGCAGTACTTC.

The sample holds a few counts of this clonotype. The chain is built from TRBV12-3 or TRBV12-4 and TRBJ2-6; D possibly corresponds to TRBD2 (5 bases). The CDR3 length is 17 residues. V was trimmed by 8 bases and J by 2 bases, leaving 19 bases between them. The CDR3 spells CASVDRGVSPGANVLTF. CDR3 coding DNA: TGTGCCAGCGTCGACCGGGGTGTTTCACCTGGGGCCAACGTCCTGACTTTC.

The chain uses TRBV27 and TRBJ1-1; the D gene is possibly TRBD1 (6 bases). The germline V and J ends were trimmed by 11 bases and 0 bases, with 16 bases remaining between them. The CDR3 is 14 residues long. CDR1 and CDR2 from the germline V gene are MNHEY and SMNVEV (reference sequence). CDR3 residues: CAAARGGLNTEAFF. CDR3 DNA sequence: TGTGCCGCAGCTAGAGGGGGGCTGAACACTGAAGCTTTCTTT.

This chain joins TRBV6-5 and TRBJ1-5; D gene uncertain. Per the germline V gene, CDR1 is MNHEY and CDR2 is SVGAGI. Deletions cut 0 bases from V and 10 bases from J, with 10 bases between. The CDR3 is made up of 13 amino acids. In nucleotides, the CDR3 is TGTGCCAGCAGTTACTCGGAGTCCTCTCCCCAGCATTTT. Translating gives CASSYSESSPQHF.

This clonotype appeared a few times. The V call is TRBV3-1, the J call TRBJ1-6; 9 bases are a match to TRBD1. V shed 4 bases, J shed 8 bases, and the junction held 9 bases outside the gene matches. Germline-derived CDR1 and CDR2 are LGHDT and YNNKEL (reference sequence). The CDR3 is made up of 16 amino acids. The CDR3 is CASSLRDRVRYSPLHF. As DNA, the CDR3 is TGTGCCAGCAGCCTCCGGGACAGGGTCAGGTATTCACCCCTCCACTTT.

In this sample, this clonotype turned up a few times. The genes are TRBV2 and TRBJ2-2; D not certain. Trimming cost V 5 bases and J 3 bases, with 13 bases left between them. The CDR3 loop spans 15 amino acids. CDR1 and CDR2 (germline): SNHLY, FYNNEI. CDR3 sequence: CASSWGGPHTGELFF. The CDR3, as DNA: TGTGCCAGCAGTTGGGGTGGCCCCCACACCGGGGAGCTGTTTTTT.

This clonotype was seen only a few times. CDR3 sequence reads: CASSPMLQGAGNTIYF. Here the CDR3 DNA reads TGTGCCAGCAGCCCGATGTTACAGGGGGCAGGAAACACCATATATTTT. V gene TRBV14 combines with J gene TRBJ1-3, with 9 bases identical to TRBD1. With 4 bases clipped from V and 4 bases from J, the junction kept 8 bases outside the gene matches. CDR3 length: 16 residues. CDR1 SGHDN and CDR2 FVKESK come from the germline V gene.

This rearrangement joins TRBV12-3 or TRBV12-4 to TRBJ2-2, with 9 bases that match TRBD1. The CDR3 extends over 15 amino acids. Unmatched junction bases numbered 6, after V lost 5 bases and J lost 5 bases. The chain's CDR3 is CASSRDRAGTGELFF. The CDR3 DNA reads as TGTGCCAGCAGTAGGGACAGGGCAGGTACCGGGGAGCTGTTTTTT.

In its sample, this clonotype was seen a few times. The chain recombines TRBV9 with TRBJ2-1, with TRBD1 identical over 7 bases. CDR3 size: 15 residues. After removal of 3 bases from V and 1 base from J, the junction contained 4 bases not matched to a gene. Looked up from germline, CDR1 is SGDLS and CDR2 is YYNGEE. The CDR3 loop reads CASSAYRGSYNEQFF. CDR3 DNA: TGTGCCAGCAGCGCCTACAGGGGTTCCTACAATGAGCAGTTCTTC.